This paragraph reports one T cell receptor (beta chain). TCRdb's copy holds only in-frame clones and misses some; the assay was immunoSEQ multiplex PCR. The table lists 200,000 or so clones, 88% of them singletons. Two negative PCRs, clearance, or symptom resolution had been documented for recovered Cohort 3 donors. This specimen belongs to a study of blood T cell repertoires in COVID-19. The V and J ends lost 5 bases and 5 bases respectively, with 9 bases between them. The germline V gene encodes CDR1 MNHEY and CDR2 SVGEGT. This CDR3 is 12 amino acids long. The V and J genes are TRBV6-2 or TRBV6-3 and TRBJ2-5; D is unresolved. The receptor was isolated from a woman in her twenties or thirties who had recovered from COVID-19. Sequencing was carried out using PBMCs or T cells enriched from blood (not recorded which). The DNA for the CDR3 is TGTGCCAGCAGTCCGCTTCGGGAGACCCAGTACTTC. It yields the protein CASSPLRETQYF.